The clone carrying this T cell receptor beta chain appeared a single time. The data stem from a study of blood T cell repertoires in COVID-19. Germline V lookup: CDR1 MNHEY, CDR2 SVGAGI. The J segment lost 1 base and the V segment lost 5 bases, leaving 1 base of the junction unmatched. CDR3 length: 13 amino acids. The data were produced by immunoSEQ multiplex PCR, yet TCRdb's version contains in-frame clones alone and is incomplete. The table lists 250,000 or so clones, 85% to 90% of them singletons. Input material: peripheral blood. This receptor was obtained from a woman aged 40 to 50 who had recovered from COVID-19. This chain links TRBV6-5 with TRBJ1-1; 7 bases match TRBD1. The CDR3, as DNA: TGTGCCAGCAGTCGACAGGGGAACACTGAAGCTTTCTTT. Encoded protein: CASSRQGNTEAFF.